This passage covers 10 T cell receptor beta chains from one sample sequenced in a study of early T cells in non-severe SARS-CoV-2 infection. TCRdb used MiXCR to reprocess the 5' RACE reads, holding one entry per CDR3 protein. The data contain fewer than 30,000 distinct CDR3 sequences, around 5% of them singletons. The source material was whole blood. The receptors were sampled from an adult who was a healthcare worker with PCR-confirmed SARS-CoV-2 infection or an uninfected control (not recorded which).

This clonotype was seen repeatedly, ten times or more. V is TRBV20-1 and J is TRBJ2-3; 12 nucleotides match TRBD1. V was clipped by 5 bases and J by 4 bases; unmatched bases: 4. Germline CDR1 and CDR2: DFQATT and SNEGSKA (reference sequence). The CDR3 runs to 14 residues. The CDR3 nucleotides read TGCAGTGCTGGGGACAGGGGGCGCGCAGATACGCAGTATTTT. This codes for CSAGDRGRADTQYF.

This clonotype was observed at least ten times. The rearrangement links TRBV7-8 to TRBJ2-3; 10 bases are shared with TRBD2. The junction had 5 bases not matched to a gene; V was cut back by 3 bases and J by 2 bases. Germline-derived CDR1 and CDR2 are SGHVS and FQNEAQ. The CDR3 consists of 16 residues. CDR3 loop: CASSFLAGVTTDTQYF. CDR3 coding DNA: TGTGCCAGCAGCTTTCTAGCGGGAGTAACCACAGATACGCAGTATTTT.

This clonotype was detected many times. An end of the junction does not agree with germline; a read error may underlie this. The chain joins TRBV29-1 to TRBJ1-1, with D perhaps matching TRBD1 (6 bases). The CDR3 runs to 13 residues. CDR1 SQVTM and CDR2 ANQGSEA come from the germline V gene. The CDR3 nucleotides are TGCAGCGTAGAAGACAGGTTGAACACTGAAGCTTTCTTT. This codes for CSVEDRLNTEAFF.

This clonotype was seen repeatedly, ten times or more. The rearrangement joins TRBV11-2 to TRBJ2-6; 8 nucleotides line up with TRBD1. The CDR3 is made up of 20 amino acids. V was pared by 5 bases and J by 2 bases, with 17 bases of the junction left unmatched. Germline V gene lookup returns CDR1 SGHAT and CDR2 FQNNGV. The CDR3 is CASSRIGQGGPLAGANVLTF. In DNA form, the CDR3 reads TGTGCCAGCAGCCGAATCGGACAGGGAGGTCCGCTGGCTGGGGCCAACGTCCTGACTTTC. Supplemented by reference TRBV11-2 and TRBJ2-6, the full variable domain reads EAGVAQSPRYKIIEKRQSVAFWCNPISGHATLYWYQQILGQGPKLLIQFQNNGVVDDSQLPKDRFSAERLKGVDSTLKIQPAKLEDSAVYLCASSRIGQGGPLAGANVLTFGAGSRLTVL.

The sample holds many counts of this clonotype. The chain carries TRBV29-1 and TRBJ1-2; 10 nucleotides agree with TRBD1. Looked up from germline, CDR1 is SQVTM and CDR2 is ANQGSEA. J lost 4 bases, V lost 5 bases, and 1 base had no gene match. The length of the CDR3 is 12 residues. CDR3 sequence (DNA): TGCAGCGTTCGGACAGGGGGCTATGGCTACACCTTC. Translated, it gives CSVRTGGYGYTF.

By sample fraction, this clonotype is medium-sized. The chain combines TRBV11-1 with TRBJ1-1; D might be TRBD1 (5 bases). The CDR3 loop spans 13 amino acids. Between the trimmed V and J ends, which lost 5 bases and 11 bases, there was a span of 18 bases. From germline, CDR1 is SGHAT and CDR2 FQDESV (reference sequence). The CDR3 DNA follows: TGTGCCAGCAGCAAAGTACAGACAGTTGTCGCTTTCTTT. Protein: CASSKVQTVVAFF.

The V call is TRBV28, the J call TRBJ2-3; D is undetermined. CDR3 length: 13 residues. Trimming took 5 bases from V and 4 from J, leaving 10 bases between them. Germline CDR1 and CDR2: MDHEN and SYDVKM. CDR3 coding DNA: TGTGCCAGCAGTGACCCCCCCCCAGATACGCAGTATTTT. It translates to CASSDPPPDTQYF.

The CDR3 DNA is TGTGCCAGCAGCCCGAGTTCGGGAGGGATTGAAGAGCAGTACTTC. This translates into CASSPSSGGIEEQYF. The chain combines TRBV7-2 with TRBJ2-7, with 8 bases lining up with TRBD2. Germline CDR1 and CDR2: SGHTA and FQGNSA. The CDR3 spans 15 residues. V trimming: 5 bases; J trimming: 7 bases; junction bases outside the gene matches: 13.

This clonotype was counted at least ten times. This chain links TRBV5-6 with TRBJ2-7; D could derive from TRBD1 or TRBD2 (6 bases each). V lost 4 bases to trimming and J lost 3 bases, with 14 bases between them. The germline V gene has CDR1 SGHDT and CDR2 YYEEEE. The CDR3 contains 14 residues. The CDR3 loop is CASSPDGGLYEQYF. The CDR3 DNA sequence: TGTGCCAGCAGCCCTGACGGGGGCCTCTACGAGCAGTACTTC.

The chain employs TRBV4-3 and TRBJ2-7, with TRBD2 matching over 8 bases. The CDR3 loop spans 13 amino acids. V lost 0 bases to trimming and J lost 9 bases; unmatched junction nucleotides: 4. CDR1 LGHNA and CDR2 YSLEER come from the germline V gene. CDR3 region: CASSQDGRVSQYF. The CDR3 nucleotides read TGCGCCAGCAGCCAAGACGGGAGGGTTTCGCAGTACTTC.